This entry describes one TCR beta chain. The antigen is undetermined. This entry comes from a study of T cell responses to AZD1222 COVID-19 vaccine. Study summary: The study pooled second doses at about 4 or about 12 weeks. Study-level findings and limits: Baseline seropositivity characterized only a handful of AZD1222 recipients. Across the whole spike, CD4 TCRs peaked at regions 160-218 and 743-854.

Sequenced by immunoSEQ multiplex PCR; TCRdb stores in-frame clones only, minus some. The sample shows over 120,000 clones, roughly 92% of them seen only once. The germline V gene has CDR1 SGHRS and CDR2 YFSETQ. The CDR3 sequence is 14 residues long. V was clipped by 4 bases and J by 0 bases, with 9 bases between them. The input for sequencing was peripheral blood, taken on day 0 of AZD1222 vaccination. This rearrangement joins TRBV5-1 to TRBJ2-3; D is perhaps TRBD2 (5 bases). The TCR comes from an adult in good health. CDR3 in amino acids: CASSRTGSTDTQYF. The CDR3 region has the DNA TGCGCCAGCAGCAGGACTGGAAGCACAGATACGCAGTATTTT.